These T cell receptor beta chains were read from a single sample in a study of blood T cell repertoires in COVID-19. The repertoire was sequenced with immunoSEQ multiplex PCR; TCRdb's copy has only in-frame clones and lacks some. The table includes roughly 670,000 clones, about 90% detected once. Sequences were obtained from peripheral blood. The receptors come from a woman younger than 35 with acute or convalescent COVID-19. Both conserved end residues are part of each CDR3. Fields, in order: clone size, D gene, J gene, CDR3 length, V gene, CDR3 DNA, CDR3 protein. A D gene is named only where the DNA matches it firmly. Not all rows give a size; the values are once, few, many and, for expanded clones, a class.

size: NA; D: TRBD1; J: TRBJ2-7; length: 14; V: TRBV6-1; DNA: TGTGCCAGCAGTGAAACACAGGGGGCTTACGAGCAGTACTTC; CDR3: CASSETQGAYEQYF
size: NA; D: NA; J: TRBJ1-1; length: 13; V: TRBV5-1; DNA: TGCGCCAGCAGCTTTACAGCGAACACTGAAGCTTTCTTT; CDR3: CASSFTANTEAFF
size: NA; D: NA; J: TRBJ2-7; length: 14; V: TRBV19; DNA: TGTGCCAGTAGTATGACCGGGAACCCTTACGAGCAGTACTTC; CDR3: CASSMTGNPYEQYF
size: few; D: TRBD2; J: TRBJ2-2; length: 17; V: TRBV7-9; DNA: TGTGCCAGCAGCTTTTCGGGGCGGGGGTCCGACACCGGGGAGCTGTTTTTT; CDR3: CASSFSGRGSDTGELFF
size: NA; D: NA; J: TRBJ1-5; length: 15; V: TRBV9; DNA: TGTGCCAGCAGCGCCACTTATCAGGGTAATCAGCCCCAGCATTTT; CDR3: CASSATYQGNQPQHF
size: NA; D: TRBD2; J: TRBJ2-2; length: 17; V: TRBV4-1; DNA: TGCGCCAGCAGCCAAGAACCCGGCGGGGGGTTCGCCGGGGAGCTGTTTTTT; CDR3: CASSQEPGGGFAGELFF
size: NA; D: TRBD1; J: TRBJ1-1; length: 16; V: TRBV3-1/TRBV3-2; DNA: TGTGCCAGCAGCCACTACAGGGGGCTTGAGGACACTGAAGCTTTCTTT; CDR3: CASSHYRGLEDTEAFF
size: few; D: NA; J: TRBJ1-1; length: 13; V: TRBV18; DNA: TGTGCCAGCTCAGGGGAGCAAATCACTGAAGCTTTCTTT; CDR3: CASSGEQITEAFF
size: NA; D: TRBD1; J: TRBJ1-4; length: 15; V: TRBV28; DNA: TGTGCCAGCAGTGTTCAGGGGGCGCGGGGTGAAAAACTGTTTTTT; CDR3: CASSVQGARGEKLFF
size: NA; D: NA; J: TRBJ1-5; length: 16; V: TRBV3-1/TRBV3-2; DNA: TGTGCCAGCAGCCAGCGGGGCGCGGGGTCCAATCAGCCCCAGCATTTT; CDR3: CASSQRGAGSNQPQHF
size: NA; D: TRBD1; J: TRBJ2-5; length: 14; V: TRBV6-6; DNA: TGTGCCAGCAGTCCTAGACAGGGGTGGGAGACCCAGTACTTC; CDR3: CASSPRQGWETQYF
size: NA; D: NA; J: TRBJ1-6; length: 15; V: TRBV6-5; DNA: TGTGCCAGCAGTTACTCTGCCCAGGGGAATTCACCCCTCCACTTT; CDR3: CASSYSAQGNSPLHF
size: NA; D: TRBD1; J: TRBJ1-1; length: 15; V: TRBV25-1; DNA: TGTGCCAGCAGTGAATATTTGGGACAGGCTGCTGAAGCTTTCTTT; CDR3: CASSEYLGQAAEAFF
size: NA; D: NA; J: TRBJ1-1; length: 13; V: TRBV11-1; DNA: TGTGCCAGCAGCCTTACATCAGGGACTGAAGCTTTCTTT; CDR3: CASSLTSGTEAFF
size: NA; D: NA; J: TRBJ2-3; length: 14; V: TRBV19; DNA: TGTGCCAGTACCAGCGGGTATAGCACAGATACGCAGTATTTT; CDR3: CASTSGYSTDTQYF
size: NA; D: TRBD1; J: TRBJ1-1; length: 16; V: TRBV24-1; DNA: TGTGCCACCAGTGATCTACCGGGACAGATGAACACTGAAGCTTTCTTT; CDR3: CATSDLPGQMNTEAFF
size: once; D: NA; J: TRBJ2-1; length: 14; V: TRBV3-1/TRBV3-2; DNA: TGTGCCAGCAGCCAAGATGGGAGTTACAATGAGCAGTTCTTC; CDR3: CASSQDGSYNEQFF
size: NA; D: TRBD1; J: TRBJ1-5; length: 16; V: TRBV6-4; DNA: TGTGCCAGGGGGGACAGGGGGCTAAACGGCAATCAGCCCCAGCATTTT; CDR3: CARGDRGLNGNQPQHF
size: NA; D: NA; J: TRBJ2-5; length: 14; V: TRBV6-5; DNA: TGTGCCAGCAGTAGCCGCCTCAACCAAGAGACCCAGTACTTC; CDR3: CASSSRLNQETQYF
size: NA; D: TRBD1; J: TRBJ1-2; length: 16; V: TRBV28; DNA: TGTGCCAGCACCCAAGGGACAGGCCCCCACTCGAGAGGCTACACCTTC; CDR3: CASTQGTGPHSRGYTF
size: NA; D: NA; J: TRBJ1-1; length: 12; V: TRBV6-6; DNA: TGTGCCAGCATTTCTGAGGACACTGAAGCTTTCTTT; CDR3: CASISEDTEAFF
size: few; D: NA; J: TRBJ1-5; length: 19; V: TRBV5-5; DNA: TGTGCCAGCAGCTTGGAGGGTAACGAAGGGGCGGAGGGGAATCAGCCCCAGCATTTT; CDR3: CASSLEGNEGAEGNQPQHF
size: NA; D: NA; J: TRBJ1-6; length: 14; V: TRBV30; DNA: TGTGCCTGGAAAATACAGGAAATGGGTTCACCCCTCCACTTT; CDR3: CAWKIQEMGSPLHF
size: few; D: NA; J: TRBJ1-4; length: 16; V: TRBV25-1; DNA: TGTGCCAGCAGCCCGGGCCGAAAAAGGGGTAATGAAAAACTGTTTTTT; CDR3: CASSPGRKRGNEKLFF
size: NA; D: NA; J: TRBJ1-4; length: 15; V: TRBV25-1; DNA: TGTGCCAGCAGCCAAGCTTTAGCGCGGAGTGAAAAACTGTTTTTT; CDR3: CASSQALARSEKLFF
size: many; D: TRBD1; J: TRBJ1-3; length: 15; V: TRBV9; DNA: TGTGCCAGCAGCGTAGCGGGGACAGGGGGAAACACCATATATTTT; CDR3: CASSVAGTGGNTIYF
size: NA; D: NA; J: TRBJ2-3; length: 15; V: TRBV9; DNA: TGTGCCAGCAGCGCCGAAAACGGACAGTCAGATACGCAGTATTTT; CDR3: CASSAENGQSDTQYF
size: once; D: NA; J: TRBJ2-7; length: 16; V: TRBV4-1; DNA: TGCGCCAGCAGCCAAGATTTAATACTCTATACTTACGAGCAGTACTTC; CDR3: CASSQDLILYTYEQYF
size: NA; D: TRBD1; J: TRBJ2-2; length: 15; V: TRBV9; DNA: TGTGCCAGCAGCCCCGGGACAGGGAAATTCGGGGAGCTGTTTTTT; CDR3: CASSPGTGKFGELFF
size: NA; D: NA; J: TRBJ1-4; length: 14; V: TRBV5-6; DNA: TGTGCCAGCAGCTTTGGGCAAAATATGGGAAAACTGTTTTTT; CDR3: CASSFGQNMGKLFF
size: NA; D: TRBD1; J: TRBJ2-7; length: 15; V: TRBV5-1; DNA: TGCGCCAGCAGCTTGCTCAGGGGGCACTCCTACGAGCAGTACTTC; CDR3: CASSLLRGHSYEQYF
size: NA; D: TRBD1; J: TRBJ1-5; length: 15; V: TRBV5-1; DNA: TGCGCCAGCAGCCAAGGGGACAGCCGCAATCAGCCCCAGCATTTT; CDR3: CASSQGDSRNQPQHF
size: NA; D: NA; J: TRBJ1-2; length: 12; V: TRBV3-1/TRBV3-2; DNA: TGTGCCAGCAGCCAAGGAAAGGGGTGGAACACCTTC; CDR3: CASSQGKGWNTF
size: NA; D: NA; J: TRBJ1-2; length: 12; V: TRBV6-1; DNA: TGTGCCAGCAGTGAAGGACCGGGGGGCTACACCTTC; CDR3: CASSEGPGGYTF
size: NA; D: NA; J: TRBJ1-1; length: 17; V: TRBV30; DNA: TGTGCCTGGAGTGTACTGGGAGGGAATGAAATCGTGGCTGAAGCTTTCTTT; CDR3: CAWSVLGGNEIVAEAFF
size: NA; D: TRBD1; J: TRBJ2-1; length: 14; V: TRBV5-1; DNA: TGCGCCAGCAGCTGGCAGGGACAGTACAATGAGCAGTTCTTC; CDR3: CASSWQGQYNEQFF
size: NA; D: TRBD1; J: TRBJ1-5; length: 16; V: TRBV19; DNA: TGTGCCAGTAGTATAGAACTCAGGGGGCGAAATCAGCCCCAGCATTTT; CDR3: CASSIELRGRNQPQHF
size: NA; D: TRBD1; J: TRBJ1-5; length: 17; V: TRBV30; DNA: TGTGCCTGGAGTCGGGACAGGGGAAAGGGTAGCAATCAGCCCCAGCATTTT; CDR3: CAWSRDRGKGSNQPQHF
size: NA; D: TRBD1; J: TRBJ1-2; length: 17; V: TRBV18; DNA: TGTGCCAGCTCACCAACTTCATCCGACAGGGCCAACTATGGCTACACCTTC; CDR3: CASSPTSSDRANYGYTF
size: NA; D: TRBD1; J: TRBJ1-2; length: 16; V: TRBV5-6; DNA: TGTGCCAGCAGCTTGAACAGGGGGACCGGTAACTATGGCTACACCTTC; CDR3: CASSLNRGTGNYGYTF
size: NA; D: TRBD2; J: TRBJ2-3; length: 14; V: TRBV5-1; DNA: TGCGCCAGCAGCTTACTAGCGGGGACAGATACGCAGTATTTT; CDR3: CASSLLAGTDTQYF
size: NA; D: TRBD2; J: TRBJ2-1; length: 15; V: TRBV6-2/TRBV6-3; DNA: TGTGCCAGCAGTTACAGCGGGGGGGCGAGAGTCGAGCAGTTCTTC; CDR3: CASSYSGGARVEQFF
size: once; D: NA; J: TRBJ2-5; length: 12; V: TRBV6-2/TRBV6-3; DNA: TGTGCCAGCAGTTACACCGGGGAGACCCAGTACTTC; CDR3: CASSYTGETQYF
size: NA; D: NA; J: TRBJ2-1; length: 13; V: TRBV12-3/TRBV12-4; DNA: TGTGCCAGCACCTCGGACAGCGCCAATGAGCAGTTCTTC; CDR3: CASTSDSANEQFF
size: few; D: NA; J: TRBJ1-2; length: 14; V: TRBV19; DNA: TGTGCCAGTAGTATCTCAGGGATTGGGCATGGCTACACCTTC; CDR3: CASSISGIGHGYTF
size: few; D: NA; J: TRBJ1-2; length: 16; V: TRBV5-1; DNA: TGCGCCAGCAGCCGAACCAGAAGCACTAAGGAATATGGCTACACCTTC; CDR3: CASSRTRSTKEYGYTF